The text below deals with one T cell receptor (beta chain). Its cognate antigen is unknown. The sample belongs to a study of cytomegalovirus exposure and HLA in healthy donors. Study results and limitations: Presence/absence analyses assumed roughly uniform sequencing depth across donors. A link between a missense DCLRE1C variant and TCR beta V- and J-gene trimming emerged from a later analysis. An analysis done earlier found most TCR beta V segments productive about 87% or about 30% of the time. A later analysis appeared to link common viral pathogens to several of the most significant clusters.

PCR primers comprised 60 Vbeta and 13 Jbeta primers. Generated by immunoSEQ multiplex PCR, the TCRdb table keeps only in-frame clones and is missing some. The table shows 120,000 to 150,000 clones, with around 79% occurring only once. This TCR came from a middle-aged woman in good health and CMV-seropositive. The sample comprised PBMCs.

The CDR3 sequence: CASSPGTGFNEQYF. The DNA of the CDR3 is TGTGCCAGCAGCCCCGGGACAGGGTTCAACGAGCAGTACTTC. The chain couples TRBV5-6 to TRBJ2-7, with TRBD1 matching 9 bases. J gave up 5 bases and V 4 bases, and 7 bases lay outside the gene matches. Germline-derived CDR1 and CDR2 are SGHDT and YYEEEE. This CDR3 contains 14 residues.